The 25 T cell receptor beta chains presented below share a single source sample, sequenced in a study of cytomegalovirus exposure and HLA in healthy donors. Vbeta (60) and Jbeta (13) primers were used in the PCR. TCRdb keeps only in-frame clones here, not all; method: immunoSEQ multiplex PCR. The table shows over 45,000 clones, with about 81% occurring only once. The sample taken for sequencing was PBMCs. All receptors come from a boy aged 10-17 years in good health and CMV-seropositive.

The rearrangement uses TRBV29-1 and TRBJ2-7; D possibly corresponds to TRBD2 (5 bases). CDR1 and CDR2 (germline): SQVTM, ANQGSEA. V was clipped by 8 bases and J by 3 bases, with 14 bases between them. This CDR3 spans 12 amino acids. The CDR3 DNA reads TGCAGCTTTAGGACTGAGCACTACGAGCAGTACTTC. Its translation: CSFRTEHYEQYF.

The gene calls are TRBV2 and TRBJ2-7; a weak D match, TRBD1 (6 bases). Trimming left V 9 bases short and J 7 bases short, with 13 bases between. This CDR3 comprises 11 residues. Germline CDR1 is SNHLY and CDR2 is FYNNEI. The CDR3 reads CASDRGQEQYF. CDR3 DNA sequence: TGTGCCAGTGACCGCGGACAGGAGCAGTACTTC.

The chain combines TRBV6-1 with TRBJ1-1, with TRBD1 matching 7 bases. The CDR3 loop spans 13 amino acids. The J segment lost 7 bases and the V segment lost 3 bases, leaving 5 bases of the junction unmatched. CDR1 MNHNS and CDR2 SASEGT come from the germline V gene. The CDR3 sequence: CASSETGFGEAFF. CDR3 nucleotides: TGTGCCAGCAGTGAGACAGGGTTCGGTGAAGCTTTCTTT.

The rearrangement joins TRBV4-1 to TRBJ2-7, with 11 bases identical to TRBD1. Germline-derived CDR1 and CDR2 are MGHRA and YSYEKL. The CDR3 is 16 residues long. V lost 1 base, J lost 3 bases, and 5 bases stayed unmatched. CDR3 in DNA: TGCGCCAGCAGCCAAGCTTCGGGGACAGGGGGCTACGAGCAGTACTTC. Protein sequence: CASSQASGTGGYEQYF.

V usage is TRBV6-6 and J usage is TRBJ1-1; 7 nucleotides line up with TRBD1. The CDR3 length is 15 residues. The J segment lost 4 bases and the V segment lost 2 bases, leaving 7 bases of the junction unmatched. Germline CDR1 is MNHNY and CDR2 is SVGAGI (reference sequence). CDR3 sequence reads: CASSYGRPGGTEAFF. CDR3 sequence (DNA): TGTGCCAGCAGTTACGGTCGGCCAGGGGGCACTGAAGCTTTCTTT.

The genes are TRBV4-1 and TRBJ2-3, with 8 positions matching TRBD2. Germline values: CDR1 MGHRA, CDR2 YSYEKL. The CDR3 extends over 17 amino acids. V trimming: 0 bases; J trimming: 2 bases; junction bases outside the gene matches: 7. The CDR3 loop reads CASSQDLSAGVTDTQYF. As DNA, the CDR3 is TGCGCCAGCAGCCAAGATCTTTCAGCGGGGGTCACAGATACGCAGTATTTT.

The rearrangement joins TRBV5-1 to TRBJ2-3, with 9 nucleotides matching TRBD2. This CDR3 comprises 15 residues. With 1 base clipped from V and 1 base from J, the junction kept 1 base outside the gene matches. CDR1 is SGHRS, CDR2 YFSETQ, per germline. In DNA, the CDR3 is TGCGCCAGCAGCTTGCAGCGGGGGGGCACAGATACGCAGTATTTT. Amino acids: CASSLQRGGTDTQYF.

The chain recombines TRBV7-9 with TRBJ2-3; 7 nucleotides align to TRBD1. Germline loops: CDR1 SEHNR, CDR2 FQNEAQ (reference sequence). The CDR3 is 15 residues long. V shed 1 base, J shed 4 bases, and the junction held 5 bases outside the gene matches. CDR3 DNA sequence: TGTGCCAGCAGCTTAGAGGGGGCGCATTCAGATACGCAGTATTTT. It codes for CASSLEGAHSDTQYF.

The chain combines TRBV9 with TRBJ1-1; 9 bases fit TRBD1. Germline lookup yields CDR1 SGDLS and CDR2 YYNGEE. Trimming at V came to 2 bases and at J to 11 bases, leaving 4 bases not matched to a gene. There are 12 residues in the CDR3. The chain's CDR3 is CASSVTGGAAFF. The CDR3, as DNA: TGTGCCAGCAGCGTGACAGGGGGAGCGGCTTTCTTT.

This clone was detected a few times. The chain carries TRBV9 and TRBJ1-3, with D unresolved. Germline V CDR1 and CDR2: SGDLS, YYNGEE. This CDR3 has 14 amino acids. Trimming stripped 0 bases from V and 0 bases from J, with 4 bases between. The chain's CDR3 is CASSVGHSGNTIYF. The CDR3 nucleotides read TGTGCCAGCAGCGTAGGTCACTCTGGAAACACCATATATTTT.

This chain joins TRBV21-1 and TRBJ1-2; the table's D call, TRBD1, has no DNA check behind it. TRBV21-1 is recorded as a pseudogene. CDR3 size: 16 residues. CDR3 in DNA: TGTGCCAGCAGCGGACAACCGGGACAGGGGGCGGAGGGCTACACCTTC. The encoded protein is CASSGQPGQGAEGYTF.

The chain employs TRBV7-9 and TRBJ1-1; D is possibly TRBD1 (6 bases). V lost 2 bases, J lost 3 bases, and 13 bases lay in between. This CDR3 is built from 15 residues. The germline V gene has CDR1 SEHNR and CDR2 FQNEAQ (reference sequence). The CDR3 region is CASSLTGGADTEAFF. The CDR3 bases are TGTGCCAGCAGCTTAACTGGGGGGGCGGACACTGAAGCTTTCTTT.

This clone occurred a few times. The chain carries TRBV5-8 and TRBJ1-6; no reliable D call. Germline CDR1 SGHTS, CDR2 YDEGEE. V dropped 0 bases and J dropped 10 bases, with 8 bases sitting between them. This CDR3 spans 13 amino acids. This CDR3 is CASSLERGSPLHF. DNA of the CDR3: TGTGCCAGCAGCTTGGAGAGAGGCTCACCCCTCCACTTT. The full variable domain, in which reference TRBV5-8 and TRBJ1-6 provide the parts outside the CDR3, is EAGVTQSPTHLIKTRGQQATLRCSPISGHTSVYWYQQALGLGLQFLLWYDEGEERNRGNFPPRFSGRQFPNYSSELNVNALELEDSALYLCASSLERGSPLHFGNGTRLTVT.

The chain uses TRBV18 and TRBJ2-5; D is perhaps TRBD2 (7 bases). Gene TRBJ2-7 matches the end of the DNA better, so the J call may be wrong. Germline V gives CDR1 KGHSH, CDR2 LQKENI. The CDR3 runs 16 residues. CDR3 coding DNA: TGTGCCAGCTCACTCAACCAACGGGGGGCCGTCTACGAGCAGTACTTC. The encoded protein is CASSLNQRGAVYEQYF.

This clone has only one observation. Other DNA sequences within the sample encode an identical CDR3. This chain joins TRBV4-1 and TRBJ2-7, with a possible D match to TRBD1 (6 bases). This CDR3 spans 13 amino acids. V was clipped by 0 bases and J by 6 bases, with 9 bases between them. Germline values: CDR1 MGHRA, CDR2 YSYEKL. CDR3 in amino acids: CASSQDRGREQYF. CDR3 bases: TGCGCCAGCAGCCAAGACAGGGGTCGCGAGCAGTACTTC.

The chain combines TRBV5-6 with TRBJ2-2; 8 bases agree with TRBD2. From germline, CDR1 is SGHDT and CDR2 YYEEEE. V lost 2 bases to trimming and J lost 4 bases; unmatched junction nucleotides: 4. This CDR3 spans 15 amino acids. The CDR3 is CASSLSGGFTGELFF. CDR3 DNA sequence: TGTGCCAGCAGCTTAAGCGGGGGCTTCACCGGGGAGCTGTTTTTT.

The chain recombines TRBV6-1 with TRBJ2-3, with D perhaps TRBD1 (8 bases). Per the germline V gene, CDR1 is MNHNS and CDR2 is SASEGT. Trimming removed 11 bases at V and 3 bases at J, with 21 bases between. The CDR3 length is 15 residues. CDR3 nucleotide sequence: TGTGCCGGGGGGGACAGGCGGGCCCTGACAGATACGCAGTATTTT. Translation gives CAGGDRRALTDTQYF.

This rearrangement joins TRBV7-9 to TRBJ2-5, with 16 nucleotides matching TRBD2. The germline V gene encodes CDR1 SEHNR and CDR2 FQNEAQ (reference sequence). The CDR3 totals 16 residues. The V gene end was trimmed by 5 bases and the J gene end by 5 bases; junction bases not matched to a gene: 5. The CDR3 here is CASSQPGLAGGETQYF. The CDR3 DNA follows: TGTGCCAGCAGCCAACCGGGACTAGCGGGGGGGGAGACCCAGTACTTC.

The gene calls are TRBV7-8 and TRBJ2-2; 12 nucleotides agree with TRBD2. The V gene's germline CDR1 is SGHVS and CDR2 FQNEAQ. V gave up 3 bases and J gave up 4 bases; unmatched junction bases: 3. CDR3 length: 16 amino acids. The CDR3, as DNA: TGTGCCAGCAGCTTTTCTAGCGGGGGGGGCACCGGGGAGCTGTTTTTT. Translated, it gives CASSFSSGGGTGELFF. Combining the CDR3 with reference TRBV7-8 and TRBJ2-2 gives the whole variable domain GAGVSQSPRYKVAKRGQDVALRCDPISGHVSLFWYQQALGQGPEFLTYFQNEAQLDKSGLPSDRFFAERPEGSVSTLKIQRTQQEDSAVYLCASSFSSGGGTGELFFGEGSRLTVL.

This clone was counted between two and nine times. A junction end diverges from the germline sequence, so it may reflect a read error. The chain joins TRBV7-9 to TRBJ2-7; the match to TRBD2 covers 13 bases. Germline CDR1 and CDR2: SEHNR and FQNEAQ (reference sequence). CDR3 length: 16 amino acids. The CDR3 loop is CSSSPTSGGDAYEQYF. CDR3 DNA: TGTTCCAGCAGCCCAACTAGCGGGGGGGACGCCTACGAGCAGTACTTC.

The count of this clone is one. This chain links TRBV7-8 with TRBJ1-5; D is unresolved. Trimming left V 2 bases short and J 1 base short, with 9 bases between. The CDR3 sequence is 15 residues long. The germline gives CDR1 SGHVS, CDR2 FQNEAQ. The CDR3 region has the DNA TGTGCCAGCAGCTTATTGGAGGGCAGCAATCAGCCCCAGCATTTT. Its translation is CASSLLEGSNQPQHF.

A note on this clone: Compared with germline, one end of the junction differs, possibly owing to a read error. Other DNA sequences in this sample translate to the same CDR3. The chain couples TRBV9 to TRBJ1-1; 7 nucleotides align to TRBD1. The CDR3 has 15 amino acids. Germline V lookup: CDR1 SGDLS, CDR2 YYNGEE. The CDR3 protein is CASSVRQGWDTEAFF. DNA for the CDR3: TGTGCCAGCAGCGTAAGACAGGGTTGGGACACTGAGGCTTTCTTT.

This clone was seen a few times. The J gene is TRBJ1-1, the V gene TRBV28, with 10 bases identical to TRBD1. With V trimmed by 11 bases and J by 5 bases, 5 bases remained unmatched. The CDR3 length is 12 residues. Per germline, CDR1 MDHEN and CDR2 SYDVKM. CDR3 in DNA: TGTGCCGGAAGGGACAGGGGAACTGAAGCTTTCTTT. This encodes CAGRDRGTEAFF.

CDR3 amino acids: CASSWESGGWTF. The DNA for the CDR3 is TGTGCCAGCAGCTGGGAATCAGGGGGATGGACCTTC. V usage is TRBV5-4 and J usage is TRBJ1-2; TRBD1 aligns across 7 bases. With V trimmed by 3 bases and J by 14 bases, 10 bases remained unmatched. Per the germline V gene, CDR1 is SGHNT and CDR2 is YYREEE (reference sequence). This CDR3 comprises 12 residues.

The CDR3 loop is CASTGGDRGFHEQFF. The CDR3 DNA sequence: TGTGCCAGCACGGGAGGAGACAGGGGGTTCCATGAGCAGTTCTTC. J is TRBJ2-1 and V is TRBV27; TRBD1 aligns across 9 bases. There are 15 residues in the CDR3. V gave up 7 bases and J gave up 8 bases; unmatched junction bases: 12. CDR1 MNHEY and CDR2 SMNVEV come from the germline V gene (reference sequence).